The rows below give T cell receptor beta chains drawn from one sample of a study of blood T cell repertoires in COVID-19. Libraries were prepared by immunoSEQ multiplex PCR; TCRdb keeps only in-frame clonotypes and omits some of them. The sample holds about 74,000 clones, over 75% seen once. Sequenced: peripheral blood. These receptors came from a man in his 70s with active or convalescent COVID-19. The CDR3 runs from the conserved cysteine through the conserved F or W. The D gene is left open where the match is weak. Clone sizes are given selectively: once, few, many, or a class where the clone is expanded.

V gene: TRBV18
D gene: TRBD1
J gene: TRBJ1-1
clone size: -
CDR3 DNA: TGTGCCAGCTCAGGCCGGGACAGGGGACCCACTGAAGCTTTCTTT
CDR3 protein: CASSGRDRGPTEAFF

V gene: TRBV28
D gene: -
J gene: TRBJ2-5
clone size: -
CDR3 DNA: TGTGCCAGCAGTTTGCAGGGCAGGCAAGAGACCCAGTACTTC
CDR3 protein: CASSLQGRQETQYF

V gene: TRBV14
D gene: -
J gene: TRBJ2-1
clone size: -
CDR3 DNA: TGTGCCAGCAGCCACGGGAATGGGCAGTTCTTC
CDR3 protein: CASSHGNGQFF

V gene: TRBV7-3
D gene: TRBD2
J gene: TRBJ2-2
clone size: -
CDR3 DNA: TGTGCCAGCAGCCCTGGACTAGCGGCCGCCGGGGAGCTGTTTTTT
CDR3 protein: CASSPGLAAAGELFF

V gene: TRBV5-6
D gene: TRBD1
J gene: TRBJ1-5
clone size: -
CDR3 DNA: TGTGCCAGCAGCTTGAATGCGGGACAGGGGGGCAATCAGCCCCAGCATTTT
CDR3 protein: CASSLNAGQGGNQPQHF

V gene: TRBV28
D gene: TRBD2
J gene: TRBJ2-4
clone size: -
CDR3 DNA: TGTGCCAGCAGTTTATCTCCCCCTAGCGGGAAAAACATTCAGTACTTC
CDR3 protein: CASSLSPPSGKNIQYF

V gene: TRBV29-1
D gene: -
J gene: TRBJ2-5
clone size: -
CDR3 DNA: TGCAGCGTGGGGCAGTCCCAAGAGACCCAGTACTTC
CDR3 protein: CSVGQSQETQYF

V gene: TRBV6-2/TRBV6-3
D gene: -
J gene: TRBJ1-1
clone size: -
CDR3 DNA: TGTGCCAGCAGTTATCGGGACTGGACTGAAGCTTTCTTT
CDR3 protein: CASSYRDWTEAFF

V gene: TRBV28
D gene: TRBD2
J gene: TRBJ2-3
clone size: -
CDR3 DNA: TGTGCCAGCAGTTTAAGCGGGAGTAAAACAGATACGCAGTATTTT
CDR3 protein: CASSLSGSKTDTQYF

V gene: TRBV6-5
D gene: -
J gene: TRBJ2-1
clone size: -
CDR3 DNA: TGTGCCAGCAGTTCGCGGGGGCGGGGTGAGCAGTTCTTC
CDR3 protein: CASSSRGRGEQFF

V gene: TRBV19
D gene: -
J gene: TRBJ1-1
clone size: -
CDR3 DNA: TGTGCCAGTAGTGAGGGTATCGACACTGAAGCTTTCTTT
CDR3 protein: CASSEGIDTEAFF

V gene: TRBV6-6
D gene: TRBD1
J gene: TRBJ1-1
clone size: -
CDR3 DNA: TGTGCCAGCAGTTACCCCAGGGGGACTGAAGCTTTCTTT
CDR3 protein: CASSYPRGTEAFF

V gene: TRBV19
D gene: TRBD2
J gene: TRBJ2-3
clone size: -
CDR3 DNA: TGTGCCAGTAGTTTCCTGGGACTAGCGGGGGCTGGAGATACGCAGTATTTT
CDR3 protein: CASSFLGLAGAGDTQYF

V gene: TRBV27
D gene: -
J gene: TRBJ2-2
clone size: once
CDR3 DNA: TGTGCCAGCAGTTTATGGACAGCCTCGGTGAACACCGGGGAGCTGTTTTTT
CDR3 protein: CASSLWTASVNTGELFF

V gene: TRBV5-6
D gene: TRBD2
J gene: TRBJ2-1
clone size: -
CDR3 DNA: TGTGCCAGCAGCTTGGTGAATAGCGGGACCTACAATGAGCAGTTCTTC
CDR3 protein: CASSLVNSGTYNEQFF

V gene: TRBV29-1
D gene: TRBD1
J gene: TRBJ2-7
clone size: -
CDR3 DNA: TGCAGCGTTGGCGGGACAGGGTCGCACGAGCAGTACTTC
CDR3 protein: CSVGGTGSHEQYF

V gene: TRBV10-3
D gene: -
J gene: TRBJ1-3
clone size: -
CDR3 DNA: TGTGCCATCAGTGAGCGTAAGGGGGGGCCGGGAAACACCATATATTTT
CDR3 protein: CAISERKGGPGNTIYF

V gene: TRBV27
D gene: -
J gene: TRBJ2-7
clone size: -
CDR3 DNA: TGTGCCAGCAGTCCCCTGGAACGGGTCACTAACGAGCAGTACTTC
CDR3 protein: CASSPLERVTNEQYF

V gene: TRBV4-1
D gene: -
J gene: TRBJ2-7
clone size: -
CDR3 DNA: TGCGCCAGCAGCCAAGGCGGACTTCTACGGTCCTACGAGCAGTACTTC
CDR3 protein: CASSQGGLLRSYEQYF

V gene: TRBV12-3/TRBV12-4
D gene: -
J gene: TRBJ2-3
clone size: -
CDR3 DNA: TGTGCCAGCACCCTGGGGGGGCACAGTACGCAGTATTTT
CDR3 protein: CASTLGGHSTQYF

V gene: TRBV5-1
D gene: -
J gene: TRBJ2-7
clone size: -
CDR3 DNA: TGCGCCAGCAGCTTGGACACTCAAGCAGTGAGGGAGCAGTACTTC
CDR3 protein: CASSLDTQAVREQYF

V gene: TRBV15
D gene: -
J gene: TRBJ1-5
clone size: -
CDR3 DNA: TGTGCCACCAGCAGAGAGAAGGGGCTCAATCAGCCCCAGCATTTT
CDR3 protein: CATSREKGLNQPQHF